Shown below are 25 T cell receptor beta chains from a single sample sequenced in a study of shared clonotypes between healthy human individuals. In the naive CD8 group, cells lacked CD45RO and were positively selected for CCR7, so terminally differentiated effector memory CD45RA+ cells were left out. Using immunoSEQ multiplex PCR, the repertoire was profiled, and TCRdb retains in-frame clones only, with some absent. The sample lists under 2,000,000 clones, just under 95% occurring once. The source material was naive CD8+ T cells sorted from blood. The receptors here all came from a man between 18 and 29 years old in good health.

V and J are TRBV2 and TRBJ2-5; the D gene could be TRBD1 or TRBD2 (5 bases each). The CDR3 contains 15 residues. Trimming removed 3 bases at V and 0 bases at J, with 11 bases between. CDR1 SNHLY and CDR2 FYNNEI come from the germline V gene. The CDR3 bases are TGTGCCAGCAGTGACTCGATGGGACACCAAGAGACCCAGTACTTC. Its translation: CASSDSMGHQETQYF.

The chain joins TRBV4-1 to TRBJ2-1; D is possibly TRBD2 (5 bases). The germline V gene encodes CDR1 MGHRA and CDR2 YSYEKL. V was trimmed by 4 bases and J by 8 bases, leaving 18 bases between them. The CDR3 has 15 amino acids. CDR3 bases: TGCGCCAGCAGCCCGGCTCCGCTAGCATCCCATGAGCAGTTCTTC. It yields the protein CASSPAPLASHEQFF.

CDR3 residues: CATSSERRGNQPQHF. The CDR3 DNA sequence: TGTGCCACCAGCAGCGAAAGACGGGGGAATCAGCCCCAGCATTTT. The rearrangement joins TRBV15 to TRBJ1-5, with a weak D call TRBD1 (5 bases). Looked up from germline, CDR1 is LNHNV and CDR2 is YYDKDF (reference sequence). The V gene lost 3 bases and the J gene lost 4 bases, with 13 bases spanning the gap. There are 15 residues in the CDR3.

The chain uses TRBV10-3 and TRBJ2-1; D remains unclear. With 3 bases removed from V and 8 bases from J, the gap between germline ends came to 5 bases. This CDR3 spans 11 amino acids. In germline, CDR1 is ENHRY, CDR2 SYGVKD. CDR3 nucleotides: TGTGCCATCAGTGACTCCCATGAGCAGTTCTTC. Its translation: CAISDSHEQFF.

The chain uses TRBV11-2 and TRBJ1-4; D gene ambiguous. CDR3 length: 12 amino acids. CDR1 and CDR2 from the germline V gene are SGHAT and FQNNGV. The V end lost 2 bases, the J end lost 5 bases, and 3 bases lay between the germline ends. This chain's CDR3 is CASSLLNEKLFF. CDR3 sequence (DNA): TGTGCCAGCAGCTTACTGAATGAAAAACTGTTTTTT.

The gene calls are TRBV7-9 and TRBJ1-6; D call uncertain. Germline loops: CDR1 SEHNR, CDR2 FQNEAQ (reference sequence). Between the trimmed V and J ends, which lost 3 bases and 8 bases, there was a span of 14 bases. The CDR3 sequence is 15 residues long. DNA of the CDR3: TGTGCCAGCAGCTTTCCCGATACGGGTGATTCACCCCTCCACTTT. This codes for CASSFPDTGDSPLHF.

The V call is TRBV10-2, the J call TRBJ2-1, with 8 positions matching TRBD2. Germline values: CDR1 WSHSY, CDR2 SAAADI. The CDR3 has 16 amino acids. The J segment lost 3 bases and the V segment lost 0 bases, leaving 4 bases of the junction unmatched. For the CDR3, the DNA is TGCGCCAGCAGTGAGTCGGCCAGCGGGGGCTACAATGAGCAGTTCTTC. Protein sequence: CASSESASGGYNEQFF.

The rearrangement joins TRBV4-1 to TRBJ2-7, with 10 bases identical to TRBD2. CDR3 length: 17 amino acids. Per the germline V gene, CDR1 is MGHRA and CDR2 is YSYEKL. V shed 5 bases, J shed 2 bases, and the junction held 12 bases outside the gene matches. CDR3: CASSGNAAGGSPYEQYF. The CDR3, as DNA: TGCGCCAGCAGCGGAAACGCAGCGGGAGGGTCCCCCTACGAGCAGTACTTC.

For the CDR3, the DNA is TGTGCCAGCAGCTTAGTCGGAGAGTATGGCTACACCTTC. Translated, it gives CASSLVGEYGYTF. The chain has TRBV7-9 and TRBJ1-2; D call uncertain. Trimming cost V 1 base and J 5 bases, with 8 bases left between them. Germline assignment: CDR1 SEHNR and CDR2 FQNEAQ (reference sequence). This CDR3 comprises 13 residues. Complete variable domain (other parts from reference TRBV7-9 and TRBJ1-2): DTGVSQNPRHKITKRGQNVTFRCDPISEHNRLYWYRQTLGQGPEFLTYFQNEAQLEKSRLLSDRFSAERPKGSFSTLEIQRTEQGDSAMYLCASSLVGEYGYTFGSGTRLTVV.

V is TRBV23-1 and J is TRBJ1-1; D remains unclear. TRBV23-1 is placed among ORFs of uncertain function. Trimming took off 4 bases at V and 10 bases at J, with 19 bases between the two ends. The CDR3 loop spans 14 amino acids. Here the CDR3 DNA reads TGCGCCAGCAGTCCCGGATCAACTAATGAAATAGCTTTCTTT. Translated: CASSPGSTNEIAFF.

This chain uses TRBV27 with TRBJ2-7; the match to TRBD2 covers 10 bases. Germline-derived CDR1 and CDR2 are MNHEY and SMNVEV (reference sequence). Trimming took 7 bases from V and 6 from J; bases not matched to a gene: 9. The CDR3 is 14 residues long. DNA for the CDR3: TGTGCCAGCAAGATCGGAACTAGCGGGACCGAGCAGTACTTC. Amino acid sequence: CASKIGTSGTEQYF.

The chain has TRBV9 and TRBJ2-5; the match to TRBD2 covers 11 bases. The V gene end was trimmed by 0 bases and the J gene end by 4 bases; junction bases not matched to a gene: 2. This CDR3 spans 15 amino acids. From germline, CDR1 is SGDLS and CDR2 YYNGEE. CDR3 sequence (DNA): TGTGCCAGCAGCGTAGCTAGCGGGGGGCGAGAGACCCAGTACTTC. This encodes CASSVASGGRETQYF.

This clone appeared once. The chain joins TRBV5-1 to TRBJ2-2; the D gene is possibly TRBD1 (6 bases). The CDR3 runs to 13 residues. Germline lookup yields CDR1 SGHRS and CDR2 YFSETQ. Trimming removed 3 bases at V and 10 bases at J, with 13 bases between. The CDR3 nucleotides are TGCGCCAGCAGCTCCGACAGGTTCGAGGAGCTGTTTTTT. Its protein is CASSSDRFEELFF.

The chain recombines TRBV30 with TRBJ2-3, with D possibly matching TRBD1 (5 bases). The CDR3 covers 15 residues. Germline CDR1 is GTSNPN and CDR2 is SVGIG (reference sequence). V was trimmed by 0 bases and J by 1 base, leaving 11 bases between them. This CDR3 reads CAWSVGALRTDTQYF. The CDR3 DNA is TGTGCCTGGAGTGTAGGGGCCCTACGCACAGATACGCAGTATTTT.

V gene TRBV4-2 combines with J gene TRBJ2-7, with 10 bases fitting TRBD2. Germline assignment: CDR1 LGHNA and CDR2 YNFKEQ. CDR3 length: 17 residues. V dropped 1 base and J dropped 0; count of bases not matched to a gene: 6. This chain's CDR3 is CASSQATSGPSSYEQYF. The CDR3 region has the DNA TGTGCCAGCAGCCAAGCGACTAGCGGGCCTTCCTCCTACGAGCAGTACTTC.

The chain combines TRBV29-1 with TRBJ2-2; D may be TRBD1 (5 bases). Germline V gene lookup returns CDR1 SQVTM and CDR2 ANQGSEA. The length of the CDR3 is 12 residues. V lost 4 bases to trimming and J lost 4 bases, with 7 bases between them. CDR3 region: CSVVGPTGELFF. CDR3 sequence (DNA): TGCAGCGTTGTGGGGCCCACCGGGGAGCTGTTTTTT.

V is TRBV27 and J is TRBJ1-5, with 7 bases aligning to TRBD1. The V and J ends lost 6 bases and 0 bases, in that order; junction bases with no gene match: 11. This CDR3 contains 17 residues. Germline V CDR1 and CDR2: MNHEY, SMNVEV (reference sequence). CDR3 region: CASRMQGGPYSNQPQHF. CDR3 in DNA: TGTGCCAGCAGGATGCAGGGGGGCCCTTATAGCAATCAGCCCCAGCATTTT.

In its sample, this clone was seen once. The chain links TRBV9 to TRBJ2-1; unclear D gene. The V gene's germline CDR1 is SGDLS and CDR2 YYNGEE. The CDR3 is 13 residues long. The V end lost 0 bases, the J end lost 8 bases, and 9 bases lay between the germline ends. CDR3 residues: CASSVGRDYEQFF. The CDR3 DNA reads TGTGCCAGCAGCGTAGGGAGAGACTATGAGCAGTTCTTC.

The chain combines TRBV25-1 with TRBJ1-1; D is unresolved. Trimming stripped 1 base from V and 3 bases from J, with 12 bases between. This CDR3 spans 15 amino acids. CDR1 is MGHDK and CDR2 is SYGVNS in the germline V gene. The CDR3: CASSEWGVGDTEAFF. For the CDR3, the DNA is TGTGCCAGCAGTGAATGGGGAGTTGGGGACACTGAAGCTTTCTTT.

The chain carries TRBV5-5 and TRBJ1-6, with 7 bases fitting TRBD1. The germline CDR1 and CDR2 sequences are SGHKS and YYEKEE (reference sequence). The V segment lost 3 bases and the J segment 10 bases; nucleotides outside the gene matches: 13. The CDR3 runs 16 residues. CDR3 nucleotide sequence: TGTGCCAGCAGCTCCCTCGGGGGACAGATCTTCTCACCCCTCCACTTT. This gives the protein CASSSLGGQIFSPLHF.

This chain connects TRBV27 to TRBJ2-7; D may be TRBD1 (5 bases). The length of the CDR3 is 15 residues. V was trimmed by 2 bases and J by 5 bases, leaving 16 bases between them. Germline V gene lookup returns CDR1 MNHEY and CDR2 SMNVEV (reference sequence). The CDR3 DNA is TGTGCCAGCAGTTTAGGGGCTAGTGGTGGCGACGAGCAGTACTTC. This encodes CASSLGASGGDEQYF.

The rearrangement links TRBV27 to TRBJ2-7; TRBD1 might be the D (6 bases). V lost 3 bases and J 3 bases, leaving 12 bases between the germline ends. The germline V gene encodes CDR1 MNHEY and CDR2 SMNVEV (reference sequence). The CDR3 has 14 amino acids. CDR3 protein: CASSFGARGYEQYF. In DNA form, the CDR3 reads TGTGCCAGCAGTTTCGGCGCCAGGGGCTACGAGCAGTACTTC.

The chain has TRBV7-9 and TRBJ1-1, with unresolved D. The CDR3 is 13 residues long. V gave up 2 bases and J gave up 5 bases, with 9 bases separating them. Germline V gene data show CDR1 as SEHNR and CDR2 as FQNEAQ (reference sequence). CDR3 nucleotides: TGTGCCAGCAGCTTAACCCCCCAGACTGAAGCTTTCTTT. Its protein product is CASSLTPQTEAFF.

The chain couples TRBV4-3 to TRBJ2-1; a possible D gene is TRBD2 (6 bases). The V and J ends lost 4 bases and 9 bases respectively, with 19 bases between them. The CDR3 loop spans 15 amino acids. Germline CDR1 and CDR2: LGHNA and YSLEER. The CDR3: CASSLSRGVRGEQFF. The CDR3 nucleotides read TGCGCCAGCAGCCTATCAAGGGGCGTGCGGGGTGAGCAGTTCTTC.

The chain employs TRBV19 and TRBJ1-1, with TRBD1 matching 7 bases. Trimming took 8 bases from V and 0 from J; bases not matched to a gene: 9. The CDR3 contains 15 residues. Germline V gene data show CDR1 as LNHDA and CDR2 as SQIVND (reference sequence). The CDR3 region is CASSVRGLMNTEAFF. The CDR3, as DNA: TGTGCCAGTTCCGTGAGGGGGCTCATGAACACTGAAGCTTTCTTT.